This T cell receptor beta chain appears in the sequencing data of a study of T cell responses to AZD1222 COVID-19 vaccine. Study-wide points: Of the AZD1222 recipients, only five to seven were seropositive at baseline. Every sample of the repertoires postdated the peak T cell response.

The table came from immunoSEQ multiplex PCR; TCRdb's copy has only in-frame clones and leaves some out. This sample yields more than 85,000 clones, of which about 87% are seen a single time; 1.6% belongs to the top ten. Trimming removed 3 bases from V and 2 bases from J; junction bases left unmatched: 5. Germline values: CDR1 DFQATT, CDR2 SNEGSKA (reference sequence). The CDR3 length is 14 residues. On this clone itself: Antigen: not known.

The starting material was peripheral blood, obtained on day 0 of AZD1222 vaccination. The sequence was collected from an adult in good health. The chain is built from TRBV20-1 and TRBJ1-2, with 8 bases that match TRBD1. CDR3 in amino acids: CSASGQGLNYGYTF. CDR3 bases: TGCAGTGCTAGTGGACAGGGACTAAACTATGGCTACACCTTC.